These T cell receptor beta chains were read from a single sample in a study of blood T cells in healthy people across ages. In TCRdb, the 5' RACE reads were re-called with MiXCR into one record per CDR3 protein. The table lists 650,000 to 800,000 distinct CDR3 sequences, approximately 44% of them singletons. Sequences were obtained from blood. The receptor source for this set is a man aged 55-75 years in good health. The CDR3 runs from the conserved cysteine through the conserved F or W. Fields, in order: CDR3 protein, CDR3 DNA, D gene, J gene, V gene, clone size. The D gene is left open where the match is weak. Clone size appears in some rows only: once, few, many, or a class for an expanded clone.

cdr3_aa: CSARVRGAPGYNEQFF
cdr3_nt: TGCAGTGCTAGAGTGAGGGGGGCGCCGGGATACAATGAGCAGTTCTTC
d_call: .
j_call: TRBJ2-1
v_call: TRBV20-1
clone_size: few

cdr3_aa: CASSQDIEAAYEQYF
cdr3_nt: TGCGCCAGCAGCCAAGATATTGAGGCGGCCTACGAGCAGTACTTC
d_call: .
j_call: TRBJ2-7
v_call: TRBV4-3
clone_size: few

cdr3_aa: CASSRPYNEQFF
cdr3_nt: TGTGCCAGCAGCCGCCCTTACAATGAGCAGTTCTTC
d_call: .
j_call: TRBJ2-1
v_call: TRBV6-2/TRBV6-3
clone_size: .

cdr3_aa: CSAFPGLRSSEQYF
cdr3_nt: TGCAGTGCTTTTCCGGGACTGCGATCCTCTGAGCAGTACTTC
d_call: .
j_call: TRBJ2-5
v_call: TRBV20-1
clone_size: .

cdr3_aa: CSARDGQRSYNEQFF
cdr3_nt: TGCAGTGCTAGAGATGGCCAGCGCTCCTACAATGAGCAGTTCTTC
d_call: .
j_call: TRBJ2-1
v_call: TRBV20-1
clone_size: .

cdr3_aa: CASRRGTGTYEQYF
cdr3_nt: TGTGCCAGCAGGAGAGGGACAGGGACCTACGAGCAGTACTTC
d_call: TRBD1
j_call: TRBJ2-7
v_call: TRBV6-2/TRBV6-3
clone_size: .

cdr3_aa: CASSYAGDGHYNEQFF
cdr3_nt: TGTGCCAGCAGTTACGCCGGGGATGGGCACTACAATGAGCAGTTCTTC
d_call: .
j_call: TRBJ2-1
v_call: TRBV6-6
clone_size: .

cdr3_aa: CASSTGQGPLGYEQYF
cdr3_nt: TGTGCCAGCAGCACCGGACAGGGACCTCTAGGCTACGAGCAGTACTTC
d_call: TRBD1
j_call: TRBJ2-7
v_call: TRBV9
clone_size: .

cdr3_aa: CSAAGPGQIGSYEQYF
cdr3_nt: TGCAGTGCTGCGGGTCCGGGACAGATAGGCTCCTACGAGCAGTACTTC
d_call: TRBD1
j_call: TRBJ2-7
v_call: TRBV20-1
clone_size: few

cdr3_aa: CASSLFGSSYNEQFF
cdr3_nt: TGTGCCAGCAGCTTATTCGGAAGCTCCTACAATGAGCAGTTCTTC
d_call: .
j_call: TRBJ2-1
v_call: TRBV7-9
clone_size: many